Shown below are 10 T cell receptor beta chains from a single sample sequenced in a study of T cells in localized non-small cell lung cancer. This table comes from immunoSEQ multiplex PCR, and its TCRdb copy is limited to in-frame clones, with some not included. The sample has around 64,000 clones; roughly 90% are singletons. This specimen was peripheral blood, taken before any cancer treatment. The receptors stem from a man between 40 and 69 years old with stage I squamous cell lung carcinoma.

The chain uses TRBV28 and TRBJ2-7; TRBD1 matches 9 bases. The CDR3 runs to 15 residues. Unmatched junction bases numbered 7, after V lost 5 bases and J lost 2 bases. Germline values: CDR1 MDHEN, CDR2 SYDVKM. The CDR3 loop is CASSPRTGETYEQYF. CDR3 nucleotides: TGTGCCAGCAGTCCGCGGACAGGGGAAACCTACGAGCAGTACTTC.

V and J are TRBV30 and TRBJ1-2, with D maybe TRBD1 (6 bases). There are 13 residues in the CDR3. Trimming left V 0 bases short and J 3 bases short, with 8 bases between. Germline V lookup: CDR1 GTSNPN, CDR2 SVGIG (reference sequence). This CDR3 is CAWSVRQDYGYTF. For the CDR3, the DNA is TGTGCCTGGAGTGTACGACAGGACTATGGCTACACCTTC.

The rearrangement links TRBV28 to TRBJ2-5; D not certain. CDR3 length equals 11 residues. In germline, CDR1 is MDHEN, CDR2 SYDVKM. Trimming shortened V by 6 bases and J by 2 bases, and 4 bases separated the two germline ends. The DNA for the CDR3 is TGTGCCAGCAGGTTGCAAGAGACCCAGTACTTC. Translation gives CASRLQETQYF.

The J gene is TRBJ2-5, the V gene TRBV19; the D call may be TRBD1 or TRBD2 (5 bases each). V lost 8 bases and J lost 5, with 12 bases in between. The germline CDR1 and CDR2 sequences are LNHDA and SQIVND (reference sequence). The CDR3 consists of 12 residues. The CDR3 sequence: CASSQGRETQYF. The DNA for the CDR3 is TGTGCCAGTTCTCAGGGACGGGAGACCCAGTACTTC.

The J gene is TRBJ2-7, the V gene TRBV7-8; D call uncertain. Per germline, CDR1 SGHVS and CDR2 FQNEAQ. Trimming removed 8 bases from V and 3 bases from J, with 11 bases in between. CDR3 length equals 12 residues. CDR3 loop: CASGELHYEQYF. DNA of the CDR3: TGTGCCAGCGGGGAACTCCACTACGAGCAGTACTTC. The whole variable domain, remainder taken from reference TRBV7-8 and TRBJ2-7, is GAGVSQSPRYKVAKRGQDVALRCDPISGHVSLFWYQQALGQGPEFLTYFQNEAQLDKSGLPSDRFFAERPEGSVSTLKIQRTQQEDSAVYLCASGELHYEQYFGPGTRLTVT.

The CDR3 region is CASSNYGGQETQYF. The CDR3 nucleotides are TGCGCCAGCAGTAACTACGGGGGCCAAGAGACCCAGTACTTC. This chain links TRBV5-1 with TRBJ2-5; tentative D call: TRBD2 (6 bases). Trimming cost V 5 bases and J 1 base, with 12 bases left between them. Germline lookup yields CDR1 SGHRS and CDR2 YFSETQ. This CDR3 has 14 residues.

This chain's CDR3 is CAILEGRESGYTF. The CDR3 DNA reads TGTGCCATTCTAGAGGGGAGGGAGAGCGGCTACACCTTC. This chain uses TRBV28 with TRBJ1-2, with D possibly matching TRBD1 (5 bases). The CDR3 consists of 13 residues. V was pared by 10 bases and J by 8 bases, with 20 bases between. The germline V gene has CDR1 MDHEN and CDR2 SYDVKM.

J is TRBJ2-1 and V is TRBV5-4; possibly TRBD1 for D (7 bases). Per germline, CDR1 SGHNT and CDR2 YYREEE (reference sequence). The ends were cut back, 3 bases at V and 6 bases at J, with 13 bases in the middle. The CDR3 length is 14 residues. DNA of the CDR3: TGTGCCAGCAGCTCAGGGGGGTGGGCCAATGAGCAGTTCTTC. It yields the protein CASSSGGWANEQFF.

Only one count was recorded for this clone. The rearrangement joins TRBV7-2 to TRBJ2-1; 11 bases line up with TRBD2. The junction had 4 bases not matched to a gene; V was cut back by 9 bases and J by 3 bases. In germline, CDR1 is SGHTA, CDR2 FQGNSA. There are 14 residues in the CDR3. The CDR3 protein is CASSGTSGYNEQFF. DNA for the CDR3: TGTGCCAGTTCCGGGACTAGCGGCTACAATGAGCAGTTCTTC.

The chain uses TRBV7-9 and TRBJ1-1, with unresolved D. Germline lookup yields CDR1 SEHNR and CDR2 FQNEAQ (reference sequence). The CDR3 runs 15 residues. V was cut by 2 bases and J by 6 bases, with 16 bases left in between. The CDR3 DNA follows: TGTGCCAGCAGCTTATTGGGCGGGGAAGTATCTGAAGCTTTCTTT. Its translation is CASSLLGGEVSEAFF.